Listed below are T cell receptor beta chains from one sample, sequenced in a study of CD8+ T cells in alopecia areata. TCRdb's table, derived via immunoSEQ multiplex PCR, lists solely in-frame clones and lacks some. Altogether about 34,000 clones are present, around 60% being singletons, with the ten largest covering 30% to 50%. The sample consisted of NKG2D-high CD8+ T cells sorted from blood. The receptors originated from a human donor with alopecia areata. The CDR3 runs from the conserved cysteine through the conserved F or W. D genes are given only for firm matches. Expanded clones get a size class; other rows say once, few or many, or leave the size out.

TRBV7-6	TRBJ2-7	.	TRBD2	TGTGCCAGCAGTCGGTCTAGCGGTTCCTACGAGCAGTACTTC	CASSRSSGSYEQYF
TRBV18	TRBJ2-7	few	.	TGTGCCAGCTCGCCTTTATCCGGGTCCGACTACGAGCAGTACTTC	CASSPLSGSDYEQYF
TRBV2	TRBJ1-5	once	.	TGTGCCAGCAGTGAAATCCCTAATCAGCCCCAGCATTTT	CASSEIPNQPQHF
TRBV7-2	TRBJ1-1	few	.	TGTGCCAGCAGCTTCGCAGGGGTGGATGAAGCTTTCTTT	CASSFAGVDEAFF
TRBV7-2	TRBJ2-3	.	TRBD1	TGTGCCAGCCACTGGACAGGAGGACCTCCTACAGATACGCAGTATTTT	CASHWTGGPPTDTQYF
TRBV2	TRBJ1-5	.	.	TGTGCCAGCAGTGATGAGGCGGGAGATGTCAATCAGCCCCAGCATTTT	CASSDEAGDVNQPQHF
TRBV9	TRBJ2-1	.	.	TGTGCCAGCAGTGGACAGCACTACAATGAGCAGTTCTTC	CASSGQHYNEQFF
TRBV5-1	TRBJ2-7	.	.	TGCGCCAGCAGCTTGGAGGGGTACTCCTACGAGCAGTACTTC	CASSLEGYSYEQYF
TRBV7-6	TRBJ2-7	.	.	TGTGCCAGCAGCCTTGACACTTCCTACGAGCAGTACTTC	CASSLDTSYEQYF
TRBV4-1	TRBJ1-2	few	TRBD1	TGCGCCAGCAGCCAAGATTCAACAGGGGATTCCTATGGCTACACCTTC	CASSQDSTGDSYGYTF
TRBV27	TRBJ2-3	.	.	TGTGCCAGCAGTTCACCCAGGCCGAAAGATACGCAGTATTTT	CASSSPRPKDTQYF
TRBV29-1	TRBJ2-7	few	.	TGCAGCGTTATAGGCGGAACCTACGAGCAGTACTTC	CSVIGGTYEQYF
TRBV25-1	TRBJ1-1	few	.	TGTGCCAGCCCTCGGGCCGGTCTTGAAGCTTTCTTT	CASPRAGLEAFF
TRBV2	TRBJ1-2	.	.	TGTGCCAGCAGTGGATCTCAAAGCGATGGGACGGTTGCTAACTATGGCTACACCTTC	CASSGSQSDGTVANYGYTF
TRBV7-8	TRBJ2-7	.	TRBD1	TGTGCCAGCAGCTCAGGGGGCAGCACACACGAGCAGTACTTC	CASSSGGSTHEQYF
TRBV29-1	TRBJ2-3	.	.	TGCAGCGGGTACACAGATACGCAGTATTTT	CSGYTDTQYF
TRBV7-9	TRBJ2-6	many	.	TGTGCCAGCAGCCTGGACACCTCTGGGGCCAACGTCCTGACTTTC	CASSLDTSGANVLTF
TRBV5-1	TRBJ1-2	.	TRBD1	TGCGCCAGCAGCTTGGGACAGGGATACTATGGCTACACCTTC	CASSLGQGYYGYTF
TRBV7-9	TRBJ1-1	.	.	TGTGCCAGCATCTGGGGTTCGGGGAAGGGGAACACTGAAGCTTTCTTT	CASIWGSGKGNTEAFF
TRBV27	TRBJ2-7	.	.	TGTGCCAGCAGTTCCTGGAGTCCCTCCTACGAGCAGTACTTC	CASSSWSPSYEQYF
TRBV27	TRBJ2-1	.	TRBD2	TGTGCCTGCAGGAGCGGGAGTTACAATGAGCAGTTCTTC	CACRSGSYNEQFF
TRBV4-3	TRBJ2-1	.	TRBD2	TGCGCCAGCGGCGAGCTAGCGGGATCTTCCTACAATGAGCAGTTCTTC	CASGELAGSSYNEQFF
TRBV4-1	TRBJ2-3	few	TRBD2	TGCGCCAGCAGCCAAGAGGGACTAGCGGGGGCACCAGATACGCAGTATTTT	CASSQEGLAGAPDTQYF
TRBV4-1	TRBJ2-7	.	.	TGCGCCAGCAGCCAAGACCTGGGCTCCTACGAGCAGTACTTC	CASSQDLGSYEQYF
TRBV28	TRBJ2-1	few	.	TGTGCCAGCAGTTTCTTTGCTTACAATGAGCAGTTCTTC	CASSFFAYNEQFF
TRBV9	TRBJ2-3	few	.	TGTGCCAGCAGCCCTCATCCAAACATCAGAGATACGCAGTATTTT	CASSPHPNIRDTQYF
TRBV27	TRBJ2-7	.	TRBD2	TGTGCCAGCAGTCCCTGGGGGGCTAGCGGGAGGTACGAGCAGTACTTC	CASSPWGASGRYEQYF
TRBV30	TRBJ2-7	.	.	TGTGCCTGTCCGGGAGCCGCCACCTACGAGCAGTACTTC	CACPGAATYEQYF
TRBV10-3	TRBJ2-3	.	.	TGTGCCATCAGTCCCTTTGAGGGGGGGCAAGATACGCAGTATTTT	CAISPFEGGQDTQYF
TRBV2	TRBJ2-7	once	.	TGTGCCAGCAGTGAACATCCATCCTACGAGCAGTACTTC	CASSEHPSYEQYF
TRBV5-1	TRBJ2-7	.	TRBD1	TGCGCCAGCAGTCCGGACAGGGCCTACGAGCAGTACTTC	CASSPDRAYEQYF
TRBV10-1	TRBJ2-3	medium-sized	.	TGCGCCAGCAGTGAGGTGGGGCGAGATACGCAGTATTTT	CASSEVGRDTQYF
TRBV6-6	TRBJ2-7	few	TRBD2	TGTGCCAGCAGTACTAGCGACTCCTACGAGCAGTACTTC	CASSTSDSYEQYF
TRBV4-3	TRBJ2-7	.	.	TGCGCCAGCAGCCAAGGACACAGCTCCTACGAGCAGTACTTC	CASSQGHSSYEQYF
TRBV29-1	TRBJ1-2	.	TRBD1	TGCAGCGTCAGTTGGGACAGGGACTATGGCTACACCTTC	CSVSWDRDYGYTF
TRBV5-1	TRBJ2-5	few	.	TGCGCCAGCAGCGATGGGGGAGAGGAGGGAGAGACCCAGTACTTC	CASSDGGEEGETQYF
TRBV27	TRBJ2-1	.	TRBD2	TGTGCCAGCAGTTTATTTGGGGGAGGGCCCGACAATGAGCAGTTCTTC	CASSLFGGGPDNEQFF
TRBV5-5	TRBJ2-5	few	.	TGTGCCAGCAGCTCCAATGGCAGACAAGAGACCCAGTACTTC	CASSSNGRQETQYF
TRBV2	TRBJ1-2	.	.	TGTGCCAGCAGGCGCCCGCGGGACTATGGCTACACCTTC	CASRRPRDYGYTF
TRBV7-9	TRBJ2-5	.	.	TGTGCCAGCAGCTCAGGCTTTACGACTACCCAAGAGACCCAGTACTTC	CASSSGFTTTQETQYF
TRBV19	TRBJ2-1	.	TRBD2	TGTGCCAGTAGCTTAATAGCGGGAGGTGGTGAGCAGTTCTTC	CASSLIAGGGEQFF
TRBV9	TRBJ2-1	.	.	TGTGCCAGCAGCACCGGCGAAGTTATCCCGACCAATGAGCAGTTCTTC	CASSTGEVIPTNEQFF
TRBV19	TRBJ2-2	.	TRBD1	TGTGCCACTACACCTATCAGGGGGTGGACCGGGGAGCTGTTTTTT	CATTPIRGWTGELFF
TRBV28	TRBJ2-7	few	.	TGTGCCAGCAGTTTAGTTCCAGGGACCTACGAGCAGTACTTC	CASSLVPGTYEQYF
TRBV5-1	TRBJ2-7	.	TRBD2	TGCGCCAGCAGTTTGCGGGGGGCCTTCGGGGACGAGCAGTACTTC	CASSLRGAFGDEQYF
TRBV7-9	TRBJ2-1	.	TRBD2	TGTGCCAGCAGCTTAGGGCGGGGGGCCGACAATGAGCAGTTCTTC	CASSLGRGADNEQFF
TRBV7-9	TRBJ1-1	few	.	TGTGCCAGCAGCTATACAGGGAACACTGAAGCTTTCTTT	CASSYTGNTEAFF
TRBV29-1	TRBJ1-2	.	.	TGCAGCGCACCAATCTCGGTGGGCTACACCTTC	CSAPISVGYTF
TRBV25-1	TRBJ1-2	few	.	TGTGCCAGCAGTGAATACGGCAGCCCCGTGGTCTACACCTTC	CASSEYGSPVVYTF
TRBV28	TRBJ2-1	.	TRBD2	TGTGCCAGCAGTTTCGGACTAGCGGCTACCTTTGACAATGAGCAGTTCTTC	CASSFGLAATFDNEQFF